A selection of T cell receptor beta chains follows, all from one sample in a study of cytotoxic CD8 clonotypes in ibrutinib-treated CLL. Using immunoSEQ multiplex PCR, the repertoire was profiled, and TCRdb retains in-frame clones only, with some absent. The sample carries about 12,000 clones, around 68% recorded once. Sequenced here: PBMCs, sampled before ibrutinib treatment. These receptors all come from a human donor with chronic lymphocytic leukemia. Both conserved end residues are part of each CDR3. D genes are given only for firm matches. Clone size, where shown, is once, few, many, or a class for clones that have expanded.

DNA: TGCGCCAGCAGCCGAGGGGTCCAGGACAGGGGCTCATATGGCTACACCTTC
CDR3: CASSRGVQDRGSYGYTF
V: TRBV4-1
D: TRBD1
J: TRBJ1-2
size: few

DNA: TGTGCCACCAATCCAGGCCGACTCTTTAACTATGGCTACACCTTC
CDR3: CATNPGRLFNYGYTF
V: TRBV2
D: -
J: TRBJ1-2
size: once

DNA: TGCGCCAGCAGCCTTCGACAGGGGGCAGATCAGCCCCAGCATTTT
CDR3: CASSLRQGADQPQHF
V: TRBV4-3
D: TRBD1
J: TRBJ1-5
size: -

DNA: TGTGCCAGCAGTGACAGGGGGTTTAATTCACCCCTCCACTTT
CDR3: CASSDRGFNSPLHF
V: TRBV2
D: TRBD1
J: TRBJ1-6
size: -

DNA: TGTGCCAGCAGCCCGGGACTAGCGGGGGCCGAGCAGTTCTTC
CDR3: CASSPGLAGAEQFF
V: TRBV5-4
D: TRBD2
J: TRBJ2-1
size: few

DNA: TGCGCCAGCAGTAAAGACAGGGAGGATACTGAAGCTTTCTTT
CDR3: CASSKDREDTEAFF
V: TRBV5-1
D: TRBD1
J: TRBJ1-1
size: -

DNA: TGTGCCAGCAGCCGGGGAATGGGACCCACTGAAGCTTTCTTT
CDR3: CASSRGMGPTEAFF
V: TRBV2
D: -
J: TRBJ1-1
size: -

DNA: TGTGCCAGCAGTTTATTTACAGGGAACTACGAGCAGTACTTC
CDR3: CASSLFTGNYEQYF
V: TRBV27
D: -
J: TRBJ2-7
size: few

DNA: TGCAGCGTTGTGGGGATGAACACTGAAGCTTTCTTT
CDR3: CSVVGMNTEAFF
V: TRBV29-1
D: -
J: TRBJ1-1
size: -

DNA: TGTGCCAGCAGTGATGTGGGGTTTGGAAATGAGCAGTTCTTC
CDR3: CASSDVGFGNEQFF
V: TRBV25-1
D: -
J: TRBJ2-1
size: few

DNA: TGTGCCAGCAGCTCAAACCAGGGACCTTCACCCCTCCACTTT
CDR3: CASSSNQGPSPLHF
V: TRBV5-4
D: -
J: TRBJ1-6
size: -

DNA: TGTGCCAGCAGTTTATTCGGTGGGGAAGATACGCAGTATTTT
CDR3: CASSLFGGEDTQYF
V: TRBV27
D: -
J: TRBJ2-3
size: -

DNA: TGTGCCAGCAGCTTACGGGCCGCGGCGGGGGAAAAACTGTTTTTT
CDR3: CASSLRAAAGEKLFF
V: TRBV5-4
D: -
J: TRBJ1-4
size: -

DNA: TGTGCCAGCAGTTACCGGAGACCCCGGGAGGAGACCCAGTACTTC
CDR3: CASSYRRPREETQYF
V: TRBV6-5
D: -
J: TRBJ2-5
size: once

DNA: TGCGCCAGCAGCTCCGGGGGGCTAGCGGGGGCTATACAAGAGACCCAGTACTTC
CDR3: CASSSGGLAGAIQETQYF
V: TRBV5-1
D: TRBD2
J: TRBJ2-5
size: -

DNA: TGTGCCAGCAGTACTATACACGAGGGCACAGATACGCAGTATTTT
CDR3: CASSTIHEGTDTQYF
V: TRBV27
D: -
J: TRBJ2-3
size: few

DNA: TGTGCCAGCTCCCTGTCCGGCTACGAGCAGTACTTC
CDR3: CASSLSGYEQYF
V: TRBV25-1
D: -
J: TRBJ2-7
size: few

DNA: TGTGCCAGCAGCCAACGCAGTCCGGACAGCTCCTCTGGGGCCAACGTCCTGACTTTC
CDR3: CASSQRSPDSSSGANVLTF
V: TRBV11-2
D: -
J: TRBJ2-6
size: -

DNA: TGTGCCAGTAGTATCGGGGGGCTTGAACACAATGAGCAGTTCTTC
CDR3: CASSIGGLEHNEQFF
V: TRBV19
D: -
J: TRBJ2-1
size: medium-sized

DNA: TGCGCCAGCAGCCAGGACCCCCTAACCAGTCAGCCCCAGCATTTT
CDR3: CASSQDPLTSQPQHF
V: TRBV4-1
D: -
J: TRBJ1-5
size: once

DNA: TGTGCCAGCAGCTCAGACGGGGGGGGCTACACCTTC
CDR3: CASSSDGGGYTF
V: TRBV28
D: -
J: TRBJ1-2
size: -

DNA: TGTGCCAGCAGACCTACCTCGGGCGGGGGGACAGATACGCAGTATTTT
CDR3: CASRPTSGGGTDTQYF
V: TRBV7-2
D: TRBD2
J: TRBJ2-3
size: once

DNA: TGTGCCAGCAAGAGACAGGGAGACTACGAGCAGTACTTC
CDR3: CASKRQGDYEQYF
V: TRBV2
D: TRBD1
J: TRBJ2-7
size: -

DNA: TGCAGCGTTAAGGGACAGGGTGTCAACGTCCTGACTTTC
CDR3: CSVKGQGVNVLTF
V: TRBV29-1
D: TRBD1
J: TRBJ2-6
size: -

DNA: TGTGCCAGCAGTGAACTCAGGGGCGGCGGTAATTCACCCCTCCACTTT
CDR3: CASSELRGGGNSPLHF
V: TRBV2
D: -
J: TRBJ1-6
size: few

DNA: TGTGCCGCTAGCGGGTTTTACAATGAGCAGTTCTTC
CDR3: CAASGFYNEQFF
V: TRBV6-5
D: TRBD2
J: TRBJ2-1
size: -

DNA: TGTGCCAGCAGTTACGGTGGCCAAGGATACGAGCAGTACTTC
CDR3: CASSYGGQGYEQYF
V: TRBV6-5
D: -
J: TRBJ2-7
size: -

DNA: TGTGCCTGGAGTCCCGGGACGGCTGAAAAACTGTTTTTT
CDR3: CAWSPGTAEKLFF
V: TRBV30
D: -
J: TRBJ1-4
size: few

DNA: TGTGCCAGCAAGATGACAGGTGCTAGCACAGATACGCAGTATTTT
CDR3: CASKMTGASTDTQYF
V: TRBV2
D: -
J: TRBJ2-3
size: few

DNA: TGTGCCAGCAGCTTAGGTGGGAGCACTGAAGCTTTCTTT
CDR3: CASSLGGSTEAFF
V: TRBV7-3
D: -
J: TRBJ1-1
size: few

DNA: TGTGCCAGCAGTTCGGCCACAGATACGCAGTATTTT
CDR3: CASSSATDTQYF
V: TRBV28
D: -
J: TRBJ2-3
size: once

DNA: TGCGCCAGCAGCCCCCCACCCCAGGGGATGAACACTGAAGCTTTCTTT
CDR3: CASSPPPQGMNTEAFF
V: TRBV4-1
D: -
J: TRBJ1-1
size: few

DNA: TGTGCCAGCAGCTTTTCCCCCGGGGAGCTGTTTTTT
CDR3: CASSFSPGELFF
V: TRBV7-3
D: -
J: TRBJ2-2
size: few

DNA: TGTGCCAGCAGTGCCAGGGGGCGTGACACTGAAGCTTTCTTT
CDR3: CASSARGRDTEAFF
V: TRBV9
D: TRBD1
J: TRBJ1-1
size: -

DNA: TGTGCCAGCAGCGTAGCGGAAGATACGCAGTATTTT
CDR3: CASSVAEDTQYF
V: TRBV9
D: -
J: TRBJ2-3
size: few

DNA: TGCGCCAGCAGCTTGGCCAGAAGCTCCTACGAGCAGTACTTC
CDR3: CASSLARSSYEQYF
V: TRBV5-1
D: -
J: TRBJ2-7
size: -

DNA: TGTGCCAGCCCTCCCGTCCGGAATGATCACCAACCGTACACCTTC
CDR3: CASPPVRNDHQPYTF
V: TRBV6-4
D: -
J: TRBJ1-2
size: -

DNA: TGTGCCAGCAGCTTGCCTGGGGGACAGGGATTATACGAGCAGTACTTC
CDR3: CASSLPGGQGLYEQYF
V: TRBV5-4
D: TRBD1
J: TRBJ2-7
size: -

DNA: TGTGCCAGCAGCCCCCATGGGTTCCCACCTAAGGGCTACACCTTC
CDR3: CASSPHGFPPKGYTF
V: TRBV11-2
D: -
J: TRBJ1-2
size: few

DNA: TGCGCCAGCAGCTGGGGCCGGGACAGGGACACTGAAGCTTTCTTT
CDR3: CASSWGRDRDTEAFF
V: TRBV5-1
D: TRBD1
J: TRBJ1-1
size: -

DNA: TGTGCCAGCAGTTACGATTCGGAAGGGACCGGGGAGCTGTTTTTT
CDR3: CASSYDSEGTGELFF
V: TRBV6-6
D: -
J: TRBJ2-2
size: medium-sized

DNA: TGTGCCAGCAGCTTGCTAGCGGGTAGTAGCACAGATACGCAGTATTTT
CDR3: CASSLLAGSSTDTQYF
V: TRBV5-4
D: TRBD2
J: TRBJ2-3
size: -